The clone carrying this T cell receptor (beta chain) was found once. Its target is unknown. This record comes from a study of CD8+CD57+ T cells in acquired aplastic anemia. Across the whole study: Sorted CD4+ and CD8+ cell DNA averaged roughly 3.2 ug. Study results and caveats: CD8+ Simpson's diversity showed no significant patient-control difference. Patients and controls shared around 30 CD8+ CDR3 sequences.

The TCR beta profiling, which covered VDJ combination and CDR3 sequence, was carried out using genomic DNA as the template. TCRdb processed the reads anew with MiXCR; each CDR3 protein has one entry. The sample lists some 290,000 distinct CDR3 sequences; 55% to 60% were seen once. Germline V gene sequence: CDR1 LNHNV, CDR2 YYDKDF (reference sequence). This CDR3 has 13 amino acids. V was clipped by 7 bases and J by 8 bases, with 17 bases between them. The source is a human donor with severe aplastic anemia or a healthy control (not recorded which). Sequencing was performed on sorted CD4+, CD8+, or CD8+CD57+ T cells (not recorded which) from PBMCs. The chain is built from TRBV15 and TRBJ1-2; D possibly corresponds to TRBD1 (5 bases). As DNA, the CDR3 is TGTGCCACCACTAATCGTGGGACGTGGGGCTACACCTTC. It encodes CATTNRGTWGYTF.